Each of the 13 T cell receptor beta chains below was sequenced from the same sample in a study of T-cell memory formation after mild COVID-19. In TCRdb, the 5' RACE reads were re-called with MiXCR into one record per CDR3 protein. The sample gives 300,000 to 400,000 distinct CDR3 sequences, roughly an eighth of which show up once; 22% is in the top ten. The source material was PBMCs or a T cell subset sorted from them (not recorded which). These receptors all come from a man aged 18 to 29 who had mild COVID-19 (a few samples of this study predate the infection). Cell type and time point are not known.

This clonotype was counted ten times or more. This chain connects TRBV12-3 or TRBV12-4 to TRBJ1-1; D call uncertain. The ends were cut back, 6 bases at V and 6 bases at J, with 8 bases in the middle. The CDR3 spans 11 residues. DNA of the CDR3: TGTGCCAGCAGCCTAGGCCCTGAAGCTTTCTTT. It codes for CASSLGPEAFF.

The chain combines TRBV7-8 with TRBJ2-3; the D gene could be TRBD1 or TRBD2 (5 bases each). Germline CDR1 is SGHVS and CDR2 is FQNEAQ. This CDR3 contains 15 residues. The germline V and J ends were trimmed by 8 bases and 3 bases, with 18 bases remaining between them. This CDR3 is CASRSRPGLTDTQYF. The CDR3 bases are TGTGCCAGCCGGTCGCGTCCGGGGCTGACAGATACGCAGTATTTT.

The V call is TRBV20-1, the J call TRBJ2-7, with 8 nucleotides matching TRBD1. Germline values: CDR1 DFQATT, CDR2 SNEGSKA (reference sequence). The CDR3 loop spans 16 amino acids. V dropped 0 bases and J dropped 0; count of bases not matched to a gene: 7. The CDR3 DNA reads TGCAGTGCTAGAGATCGGGCAGGGGGCGACTCCTACGAGCAGTACTTC. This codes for CSARDRAGGDSYEQYF.

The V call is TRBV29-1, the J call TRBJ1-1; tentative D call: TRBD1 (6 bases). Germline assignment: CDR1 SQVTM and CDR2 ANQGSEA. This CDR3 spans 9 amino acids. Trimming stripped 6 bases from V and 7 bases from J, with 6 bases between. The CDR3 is CSVDSEAFF. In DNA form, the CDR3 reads TGCAGCGTGGACAGTGAAGCTTTCTTT.

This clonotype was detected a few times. The CDR3 protein is CASSRGLDTEAFF. CDR3 in DNA: TGCGCCAGCAGTCGGGGCCTAGACACTGAAGCTTTCTTT. This rearrangement joins TRBV10-1 to TRBJ1-1; D may be TRBD1 (5 bases). The CDR3 spans 13 residues. V was pared by 5 bases and J by 3 bases, with 10 bases between. Germline CDR1 and CDR2: WNHNN and SYGVQD (reference sequence).

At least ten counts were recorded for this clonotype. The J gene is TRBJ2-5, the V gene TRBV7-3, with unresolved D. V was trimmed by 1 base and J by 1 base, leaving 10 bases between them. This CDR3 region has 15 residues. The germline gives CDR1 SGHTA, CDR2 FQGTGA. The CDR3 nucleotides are TGTGCCAGCAGCTTAATGGGAACACTCCAAGAGACCCAGTACTTC. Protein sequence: CASSLMGTLQETQYF.

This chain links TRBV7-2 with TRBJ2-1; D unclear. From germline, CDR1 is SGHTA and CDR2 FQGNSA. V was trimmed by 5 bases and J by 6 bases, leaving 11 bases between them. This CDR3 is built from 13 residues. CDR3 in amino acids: CASSPIWGNEQFF. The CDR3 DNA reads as TGTGCCAGCAGCCCGATATGGGGCAATGAGCAGTTCTTC.

The CDR3 spells CASSIWGRASSPLHF. Written as DNA, the CDR3 is TGTGCCAGTAGTATCTGGGGCAGGGCGAGTTCACCCCTCCACTTT. The chain couples TRBV19 to TRBJ1-6, with D possibly matching TRBD1 (5 bases). Germline V lookup: CDR1 LNHDA, CDR2 SQIVND (reference sequence). V gave up 3 bases and J gave up 9 bases, with 15 bases separating them. The CDR3 loop spans 15 amino acids. Looking up the rest from reference TRBV19 and TRBJ1-6 gives the full variable domain: DGGITQSPKYLFRKEGQNVTLSCEQNLNHDAMYWYRQDPGQGLRLIYYSQIVNDFQKGDIAEGYSVSREKKESFPLTVTSAQKNPTAFYLCASSIWGRASSPLHFGNGTRLTVT.

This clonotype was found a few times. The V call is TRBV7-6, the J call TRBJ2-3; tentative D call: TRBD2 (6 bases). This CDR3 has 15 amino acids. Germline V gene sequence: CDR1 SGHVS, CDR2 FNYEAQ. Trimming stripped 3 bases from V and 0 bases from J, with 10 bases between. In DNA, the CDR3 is TGTGCCAGCAGCTTCGCGGGATTAAGCACAGATACGCAGTATTTT. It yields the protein CASSFAGLSTDTQYF.

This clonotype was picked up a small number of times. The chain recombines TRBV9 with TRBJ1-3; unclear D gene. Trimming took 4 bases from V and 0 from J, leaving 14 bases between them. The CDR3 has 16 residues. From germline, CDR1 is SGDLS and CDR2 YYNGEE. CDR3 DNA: TGTGCCAGCAGCCCCCAGATAGAGAGCTCTGGAAACACCATATATTTT. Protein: CASSPQIESSGNTIYF.

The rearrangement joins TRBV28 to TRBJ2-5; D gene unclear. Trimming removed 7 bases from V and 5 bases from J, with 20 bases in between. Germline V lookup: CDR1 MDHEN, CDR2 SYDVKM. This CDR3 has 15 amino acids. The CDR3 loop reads CASTPFKVVRETQYF. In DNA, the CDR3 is TGTGCCAGCACCCCTTTCAAGGTTGTTCGGGAGACCCAGTACTTC.

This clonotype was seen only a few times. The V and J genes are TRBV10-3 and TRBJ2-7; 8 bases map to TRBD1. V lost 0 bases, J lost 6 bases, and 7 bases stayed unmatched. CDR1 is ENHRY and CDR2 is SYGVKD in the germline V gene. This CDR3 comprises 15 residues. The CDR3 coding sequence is TGTGCCATCAGTGAGTCGGGGCAGGGGGCGATCGAGCAGTACGTC. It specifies CAISESGQGAIEQYV.

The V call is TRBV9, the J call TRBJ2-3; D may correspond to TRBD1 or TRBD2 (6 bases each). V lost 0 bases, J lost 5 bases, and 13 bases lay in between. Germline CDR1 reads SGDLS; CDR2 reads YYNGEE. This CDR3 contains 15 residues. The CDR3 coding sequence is TGTGCCAGCAGCGTAGGGGGGGCGCAGGGAGATACGCAGTATTTT. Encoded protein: CASSVGGAQGDTQYF.